The text below deals with one T cell receptor beta chain. Its target is not known. This sample is part of a study of T cell clonotyping in hematopoietic cell transplantation. There are 13 residues in the CDR3. With 4 bases clipped from V and 8 bases from J, the junction kept 8 bases outside the gene matches. Germline V gene data show CDR1 as SGHNT and CDR2 as YYREEE (reference sequence). Sequenced by immunoSEQ multiplex PCR; TCRdb stores in-frame clones only, minus some. The sample lists 11,000 to 15,000 clones, 85% to 95% occurring once. Findings and caveats of the study: Pathologically expanded recipient clonotypes increased progressively from day 30 to day 180 as diversity fell. At the given depth, recipient repertoires were over 95% de novo clonotypes. Graft donor and pretransplant recipient Inverse Simpson Index values predicted broader posttransplant TCR diversity.

The source is a male patient between 60 and 69 years old who had an allogeneic stem cell transplant from an unrelated donor, so the T cells may come from the graft donor. Some clones in this sample may be carry-over from other donors' samples. The V and J genes are TRBV5-4 and TRBJ1-2, with TRBD1 matching 7 bases. The source was PBMCs, collected 30 days after allogeneic stem cell transplant. The CDR3 protein is CASSHDRVQGYTF. CDR3 in DNA: TGTGCCAGCAGCCACGACAGGGTCCAAGGCTACACCTTC. The full variable domain, rest sourced from reference TRBV5-4 and TRBJ1-2, is ETGVTQSPTHLIKTRGQQVTLRCSSQSGHNTVSWYQQALGQGPQFIFQYYREEENGRGNFPPRFSGLQFPNYSSELNVNALELDDSALYLCASSHDRVQGYTFGSGTRLTVV.